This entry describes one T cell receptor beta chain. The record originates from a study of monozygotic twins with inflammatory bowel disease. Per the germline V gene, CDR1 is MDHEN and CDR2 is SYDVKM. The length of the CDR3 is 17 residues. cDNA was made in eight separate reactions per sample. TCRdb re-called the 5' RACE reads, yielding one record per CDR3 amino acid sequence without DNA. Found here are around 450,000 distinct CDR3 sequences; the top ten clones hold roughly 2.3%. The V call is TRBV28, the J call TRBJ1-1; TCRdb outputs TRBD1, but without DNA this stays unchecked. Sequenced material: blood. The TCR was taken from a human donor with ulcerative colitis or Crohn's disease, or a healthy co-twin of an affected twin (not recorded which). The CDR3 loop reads CASSFRPSSWFGAEAFF.